Listed below are T cell receptor beta chains from one sample, sequenced in a study of vaccination effects on CD4 cells after COVID-19. Their antigen targets remain unknown. TCRdb's table, derived via immunoSEQ multiplex PCR, lists solely in-frame clones and lacks some. The data show 35,000 to 45,000 clones, around 69% seen once. Sequencing was performed on CD4+ T cells from PBMCs cultured with HCoV-NL63 spike peptides, taken before COVID-19 vaccination. All receptors derive from a human donor who had a prior SARS-CoV-2 infection. CDR3s include the opening cysteine and the closing phenylalanine or tryptophan. The order of the fields is clone size, J gene, CDR3 length, D gene, V gene, CDR3 DNA, CDR3 protein. D genes are given only for firm matches. Not all rows give a size; the values are once, few, many and, for expanded clones, a class.

clone size: NA; J gene: TRBJ1-1; CDR3 length: 14; D gene: TRBD1; V gene: TRBV5-1; CDR3 DNA: TGCGCCAGCACCTCCGGGACAGTGAACACTGAAGCTTTCTTT; CDR3 protein: CASTSGTVNTEAFF
clone size: NA; J gene: TRBJ1-1; CDR3 length: 15; D gene: NA; V gene: TRBV9; CDR3 DNA: TGTGCCAGCAGCGTTACATCGGGGACGTTCACTGAAGCTTTCTTT; CDR3 protein: CASSVTSGTFTEAFF
clone size: NA; J gene: TRBJ1-2; CDR3 length: 15; D gene: NA; V gene: TRBV6-5; CDR3 DNA: TGTGCCAGCAGTTTACAAGGGGGGCTATACTATGGCTACACCTTC; CDR3 protein: CASSLQGGLYYGYTF
clone size: NA; J gene: TRBJ1-5; CDR3 length: 13; D gene: NA; V gene: TRBV7-8; CDR3 DNA: TGTGCCAGCAGCCGGGGTCCGACTCAGCCCCAGCATTTT; CDR3 protein: CASSRGPTQPQHF
clone size: NA; J gene: TRBJ1-2; CDR3 length: 15; D gene: NA; V gene: TRBV27; CDR3 DNA: TGTGCCAGCAGTCCCCAAATCCCAAGGGGCTATGGCTACACCTTC; CDR3 protein: CASSPQIPRGYGYTF
clone size: few; J gene: TRBJ2-1; CDR3 length: 13; D gene: NA; V gene: TRBV18; CDR3 DNA: TGTGCCAGCTCACAGGGTGGGAACAATGAGCAGTTCTTC; CDR3 protein: CASSQGGNNEQFF
clone size: NA; J gene: TRBJ2-5; CDR3 length: 13; D gene: NA; V gene: TRBV7-2; CDR3 DNA: TGTGCCAGCCTGAGGGGTCTAACAGAGACCCAGTACTTC; CDR3 protein: CASLRGLTETQYF
clone size: once; J gene: TRBJ2-5; CDR3 length: 15; D gene: NA; V gene: TRBV5-1; CDR3 DNA: TGCGCCAGCAGCTTGTCTCTAGGGGAGCGGGAGACCCAGTACTTC; CDR3 protein: CASSLSLGERETQYF
clone size: NA; J gene: TRBJ2-5; CDR3 length: 17; D gene: TRBD2; V gene: TRBV5-8; CDR3 DNA: TGTGCCAGCAGCTCGGGTCACGGACTAGCGGGGGAAGAGACCCAGTACTTC; CDR3 protein: CASSSGHGLAGEETQYF
clone size: NA; J gene: TRBJ1-5; CDR3 length: 13; D gene: NA; V gene: TRBV2; CDR3 DNA: TGTGCCAGCAGGAGGGACAACAATCAGCCCCAGCATTTT; CDR3 protein: CASRRDNNQPQHF
clone size: few; J gene: TRBJ2-3; CDR3 length: 11; D gene: NA; V gene: TRBV2; CDR3 DNA: TGTGCCAGCAGTTTTAGTAATACGCAGTATTTT; CDR3 protein: CASSFSNTQYF
clone size: NA; J gene: TRBJ1-1; CDR3 length: 14; D gene: NA; V gene: TRBV6-5; CDR3 DNA: TGTGCCAGCAGCCGGTCAGGAAGGGGCACTGAAGCTTTCTTT; CDR3 protein: CASSRSGRGTEAFF
clone size: NA; J gene: TRBJ1-1; CDR3 length: 14; D gene: NA; V gene: TRBV18; CDR3 DNA: TGTGCCAGCTCACCACAGACAGCGAACACTGAAGCTTTCTTT; CDR3 protein: CASSPQTANTEAFF
clone size: NA; J gene: TRBJ2-1; CDR3 length: 16; D gene: NA; V gene: TRBV19; CDR3 DNA: TGTGCCAGTAGCCCAGCCGGGACTTTATCCCACAATGAGCAGTTCTTC; CDR3 protein: CASSPAGTLSHNEQFF
clone size: few; J gene: TRBJ1-1; CDR3 length: 14; D gene: NA; V gene: TRBV27; CDR3 DNA: TGTGCCAGCAGTTCAGGGGAGGTGTGGACTGAAGCTTTCTTT; CDR3 protein: CASSSGEVWTEAFF
clone size: NA; J gene: TRBJ2-2; CDR3 length: 16; D gene: NA; V gene: TRBV5-1; CDR3 DNA: TGCGCCAGCAGCTCCCGACCCCTTATGGAAACCGGGGAGCTGTTTTTT; CDR3 protein: CASSSRPLMETGELFF
clone size: few; J gene: TRBJ1-6; CDR3 length: 17; D gene: NA; V gene: TRBV18; CDR3 DNA: TGTGCCAGCTCACCAGATATAGCCAGCTCCTATAATTCACCCCTCCACTTT; CDR3 protein: CASSPDIASSYNSPLHF
clone size: NA; J gene: TRBJ1-4; CDR3 length: 14; D gene: NA; V gene: TRBV5-4; CDR3 DNA: TGTGCCAGCAGCTTGGCCCAGCAGAATGAAAAACTGTTTTTT; CDR3 protein: CASSLAQQNEKLFF
clone size: NA; J gene: TRBJ1-1; CDR3 length: 13; D gene: NA; V gene: TRBV5-8; CDR3 DNA: TGTGCCAGCAGCTTGGAGCAGAACACTGAAGCTTTCTTT; CDR3 protein: CASSLEQNTEAFF
clone size: NA; J gene: TRBJ2-7; CDR3 length: 11; D gene: NA; V gene: TRBV3-1/TRBV3-2; CDR3 DNA: TGTGCCAGCAGCCCCACCTACGAGCAGTACTTC; CDR3 protein: CASSPTYEQYF
clone size: NA; J gene: TRBJ2-7; CDR3 length: 16; D gene: NA; V gene: TRBV4-1; CDR3 DNA: TGCGCCAGCAGCCGCCTCCCGGCGGGACGGTCCTACGAGCAGTACTTC; CDR3 protein: CASSRLPAGRSYEQYF
clone size: NA; J gene: TRBJ1-6; CDR3 length: 14; D gene: TRBD1; V gene: TRBV7-9; CDR3 DNA: TGTGCCAGCACCTGGACAGGGCGACATTCACCCCTCCACTTT; CDR3 protein: CASTWTGRHSPLHF
clone size: NA; J gene: TRBJ1-6; CDR3 length: 16; D gene: TRBD1; V gene: TRBV2; CDR3 DNA: TGTGCCAGCAGTCCGGGAGGGGGCAGGGTGGCTTCACCCCTCCACTTT; CDR3 protein: CASSPGGGRVASPLHF
clone size: few; J gene: TRBJ1-2; CDR3 length: 13; D gene: TRBD1; V gene: TRBV19; CDR3 DNA: TGTGCCAGTAGCCGGGGACAGCTCTATGGCTACACCTTC; CDR3 protein: CASSRGQLYGYTF
clone size: NA; J gene: TRBJ1-1; CDR3 length: 18; D gene: TRBD1; V gene: TRBV4-1; CDR3 DNA: TGCGCCAGCAGCCAAGAATGGGGACAGGGGAAGGTGAACACTGAAGCTTTCTTT; CDR3 protein: CASSQEWGQGKVNTEAFF
clone size: NA; J gene: TRBJ2-7; CDR3 length: 13; D gene: NA; V gene: TRBV12-3/TRBV12-4; CDR3 DNA: TGTGCCAGCACCCGACAGCCCCCCTACGAGCAGTACTTC; CDR3 protein: CASTRQPPYEQYF
clone size: NA; J gene: TRBJ2-3; CDR3 length: 16; D gene: NA; V gene: TRBV4-1; CDR3 DNA: TGCGCCAGCAGCCAAGATGCGGGCAGTAGAACAGATACGCAGTATTTT; CDR3 protein: CASSQDAGSRTDTQYF
clone size: NA; J gene: TRBJ2-1; CDR3 length: 15; D gene: NA; V gene: TRBV7-3; CDR3 DNA: TGTGCCAGCAGCTTGGAACCTTCCGGGGGCCCTGAGCAGTTCTTC; CDR3 protein: CASSLEPSGGPEQFF
clone size: once; J gene: TRBJ1-4; CDR3 length: 14; D gene: TRBD1; V gene: TRBV19; CDR3 DNA: TGTGCCAGTAGTAAACAGGGGGCGCATGAAAAACTGTTTTTT; CDR3 protein: CASSKQGAHEKLFF
clone size: NA; J gene: TRBJ1-3; CDR3 length: 16; D gene: NA; V gene: TRBV11-2; CDR3 DNA: TGTGCCAGCAGCTTAGATAGGATCGGGGTCGGAAACACCATATATTTT; CDR3 protein: CASSLDRIGVGNTIYF
clone size: NA; J gene: TRBJ2-3; CDR3 length: 15; D gene: TRBD2; V gene: TRBV6-5; CDR3 DNA: TGTGCCAGCAGAGTTACTAGCGGGAGGATGGATACGCAGTATTTT; CDR3 protein: CASRVTSGRMDTQYF
clone size: NA; J gene: TRBJ2-2; CDR3 length: 14; D gene: NA; V gene: TRBV9; CDR3 DNA: TGTGCCAGCAGCCCCAGATCGAACACCGGGGAGCTGTTTTTT; CDR3 protein: CASSPRSNTGELFF
clone size: NA; J gene: TRBJ2-3; CDR3 length: 19; D gene: TRBD2; V gene: TRBV6-6; CDR3 DNA: TGTGCCAGCAGTCCCAAAAGTTGGGGGACTAGCGGAACCACAGATACGCAGTATTTT; CDR3 protein: CASSPKSWGTSGTTDTQYF
clone size: NA; J gene: TRBJ2-5; CDR3 length: 14; D gene: NA; V gene: TRBV11-2; CDR3 DNA: TGTGCCAGCAGCTTAGTCCCCAGGCAAGAGACCCAGTACTTC; CDR3 protein: CASSLVPRQETQYF
clone size: NA; J gene: TRBJ1-5; CDR3 length: 12; D gene: NA; V gene: TRBV5-6; CDR3 DNA: TGTGCCAGCAGCCTAAGCAATCAGCCCCAGCATTTT; CDR3 protein: CASSLSNQPQHF
clone size: few; J gene: TRBJ2-7; CDR3 length: 11; D gene: NA; V gene: TRBV6-5; CDR3 DNA: TGTGCCAGCAGTTCCACCTACGAGCAGTACTTC; CDR3 protein: CASSSTYEQYF
clone size: NA; J gene: TRBJ2-4; CDR3 length: 22; D gene: TRBD2; V gene: TRBV3-1/TRBV3-2; CDR3 DNA: TGTGCCAGCAGCCAAGATAGAGGTGCGGGAGATATTCTAGCGGGAAGAAAAAACATTCAGTACTTC; CDR3 protein: CASSQDRGAGDILAGRKNIQYF
clone size: NA; J gene: TRBJ1-1; CDR3 length: 17; D gene: NA; V gene: TRBV5-1; CDR3 DNA: TGCGCCAGCAGCTCTATTTTAGCAGGGGTCAAGAACACTGAAGCTTTCTTT; CDR3 protein: CASSSILAGVKNTEAFF
clone size: NA; J gene: TRBJ2-1; CDR3 length: 14; D gene: NA; V gene: TRBV21-1; CDR3 DNA: TGTGCCAGCAGGACTAGCGGGGACCTTAATGAGCAGTTCTTC; CDR3 protein: CASRTSGDLNEQFF
clone size: NA; J gene: TRBJ2-1; CDR3 length: 17; D gene: TRBD2; V gene: TRBV5-6; CDR3 DNA: TGTGCCAGCAGCTTTCTCTCCCCTAGCGGGAGTCTGAATGAGCAGTTCTTC; CDR3 protein: CASSFLSPSGSLNEQFF
clone size: NA; J gene: TRBJ2-1; CDR3 length: 12; D gene: NA; V gene: TRBV2; CDR3 DNA: TGTGCCAGCACCACAACAGGGTCCCGTGCGTTCTTC; CDR3 protein: CASTTTGSRAFF
clone size: few; J gene: TRBJ2-7; CDR3 length: 15; D gene: NA; V gene: TRBV30; CDR3 DNA: TGTGCCTGGAGTGTGACAGGGCGGGAGGTCTACGAGCAGTACTTC; CDR3 protein: CAWSVTGREVYEQYF
clone size: NA; J gene: TRBJ1-2; CDR3 length: 15; D gene: TRBD1; V gene: TRBV18; CDR3 DNA: TGTGCCAGCTCACTAGACAGGGGGCGCAGCTATGGCTACACCTTC; CDR3 protein: CASSLDRGRSYGYTF
clone size: NA; J gene: TRBJ2-3; CDR3 length: 13; D gene: TRBD1; V gene: TRBV6-5; CDR3 DNA: TGTGCCAGCAGTACAGACAGGGGGGATACGCAGTATTTT; CDR3 protein: CASSTDRGDTQYF
clone size: NA; J gene: TRBJ1-4; CDR3 length: 17; D gene: NA; V gene: TRBV5-8; CDR3 DNA: TGTGCCAGCAGCCGGGGCACGGTCGCCCACGGCGGTGAAAAACTGTTTTTT; CDR3 protein: CASSRGTVAHGGEKLFF
clone size: NA; J gene: TRBJ2-5; CDR3 length: 13; D gene: NA; V gene: TRBV29-1; CDR3 DNA: TGCAGCGTTGTGTCGGGAGCGCCAGAGACCCAGTACTTC; CDR3 protein: CSVVSGAPETQYF
clone size: few; J gene: TRBJ2-7; CDR3 length: 16; D gene: TRBD1; V gene: TRBV7-6; CDR3 DNA: TGTGCCAGCAGCTCTGCACTCGGGACAGGGGCCTACGAGCAGTACTTC; CDR3 protein: CASSSALGTGAYEQYF
clone size: NA; J gene: TRBJ1-5; CDR3 length: 15; D gene: NA; V gene: TRBV30; CDR3 DNA: TGTGCCTGGAGCATAGGGGGGGGGAGCAATCAGCCCCAGCATTTT; CDR3 protein: CAWSIGGGSNQPQHF
clone size: NA; J gene: TRBJ1-1; CDR3 length: 14; D gene: NA; V gene: TRBV20-1; CDR3 DNA: TGCAGTGCTAGTGACTCCGGGACAAGCACTGAAGCTTTCTTT; CDR3 protein: CSASDSGTSTEAFF
clone size: few; J gene: TRBJ2-2; CDR3 length: 13; D gene: NA; V gene: TRBV7-3; CDR3 DNA: TGTGCCAGCAGCCCCCTCAATGCCGGGGAGCTGTTTTTT; CDR3 protein: CASSPLNAGELFF
clone size: NA; J gene: TRBJ2-7; CDR3 length: 15; D gene: NA; V gene: TRBV30; CDR3 DNA: TGTGCCTGGAGTTTATCATGGGGTAGCTCCTACGAGCAGTACTTC; CDR3 protein: CAWSLSWGSSYEQYF